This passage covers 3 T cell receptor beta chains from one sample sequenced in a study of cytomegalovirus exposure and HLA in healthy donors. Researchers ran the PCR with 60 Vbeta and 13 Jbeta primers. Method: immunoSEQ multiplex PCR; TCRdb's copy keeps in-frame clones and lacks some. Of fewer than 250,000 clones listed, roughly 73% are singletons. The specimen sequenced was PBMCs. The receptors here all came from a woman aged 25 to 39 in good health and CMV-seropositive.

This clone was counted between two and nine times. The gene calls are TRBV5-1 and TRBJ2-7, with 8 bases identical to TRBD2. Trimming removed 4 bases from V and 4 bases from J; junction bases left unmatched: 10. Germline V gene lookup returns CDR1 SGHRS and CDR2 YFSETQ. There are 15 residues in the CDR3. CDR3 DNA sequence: TGCGCCAGCAGCCCTGGAGCGGGAGCGGGTTACGAGCAGTACTTC. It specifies CASSPGAGAGYEQYF.

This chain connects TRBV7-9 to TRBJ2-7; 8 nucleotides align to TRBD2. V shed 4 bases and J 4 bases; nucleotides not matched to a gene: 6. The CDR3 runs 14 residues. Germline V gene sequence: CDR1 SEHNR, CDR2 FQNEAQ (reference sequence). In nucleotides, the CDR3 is TGTGCCAGCAGCTATACTAGCGGACAATACGAGCAGTACTTC. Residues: CASSYTSGQYEQYF.

CDR3 bases: TGTGCCAGCAGCGCGACTAGCGGGAGCACAGATACGCAGTATTTT. Amino acid sequence: CASSATSGSTDTQYF. This chain uses TRBV9 with TRBJ2-3, with 10 bases matching TRBD2. This CDR3 is built from 15 residues. Losses at the gene ends were 3 bases for V and 0 bases for J; bases not matched to a gene: 1. The germline V gene has CDR1 SGDLS and CDR2 YYNGEE.